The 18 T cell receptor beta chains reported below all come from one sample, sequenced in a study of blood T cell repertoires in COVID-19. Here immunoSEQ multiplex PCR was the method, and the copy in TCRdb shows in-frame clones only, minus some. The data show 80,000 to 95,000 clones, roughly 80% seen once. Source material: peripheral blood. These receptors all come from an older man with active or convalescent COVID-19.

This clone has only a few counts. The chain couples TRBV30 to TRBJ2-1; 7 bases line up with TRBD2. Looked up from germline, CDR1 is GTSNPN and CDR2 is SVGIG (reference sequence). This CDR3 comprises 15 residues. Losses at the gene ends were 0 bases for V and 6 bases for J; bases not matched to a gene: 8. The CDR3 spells CAWSVRGGGPNEQFF. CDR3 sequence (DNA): TGTGCCTGGAGTGTACGGGGCGGGGGTCCCAATGAGCAGTTCTTC.

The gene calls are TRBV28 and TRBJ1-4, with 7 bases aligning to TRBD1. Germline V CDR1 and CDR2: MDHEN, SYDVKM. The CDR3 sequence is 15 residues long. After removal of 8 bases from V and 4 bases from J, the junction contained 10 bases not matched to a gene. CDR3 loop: CASHPPGQHNEKLFF. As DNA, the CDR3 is TGTGCCAGCCACCCCCCGGGACAGCATAATGAAAAACTGTTTTTT.

The CDR3 coding sequence is TGCGCCAGCAGCCCGGGGGTTACCGGGGAGCTGTTTTTT. Its translation is CASSPGVTGELFF. The genes are TRBV5-1 and TRBJ2-2; TRBD2 might be the D (6 bases). The CDR3 spans 13 residues. The germline gives CDR1 SGHRS, CDR2 YFSETQ. Trimming removed 4 bases from V and 5 bases from J, with 9 bases in between.

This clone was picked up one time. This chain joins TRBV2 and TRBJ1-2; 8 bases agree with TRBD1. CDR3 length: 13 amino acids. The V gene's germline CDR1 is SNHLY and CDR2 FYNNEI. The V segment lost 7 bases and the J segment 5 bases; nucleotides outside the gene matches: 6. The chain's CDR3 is CASTGTGDYGYTF. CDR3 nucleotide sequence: TGTGCCAGCACCGGGACAGGCGATTATGGCTACACCTTC.

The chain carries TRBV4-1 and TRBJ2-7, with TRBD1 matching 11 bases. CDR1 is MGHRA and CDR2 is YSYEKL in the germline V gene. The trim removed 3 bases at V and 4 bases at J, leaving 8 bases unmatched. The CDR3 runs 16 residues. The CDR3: CASSHAGTGGSYEQYF. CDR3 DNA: TGCGCCAGCAGCCACGCCGGGACAGGGGGATCGTACGAGCAGTACTTC.

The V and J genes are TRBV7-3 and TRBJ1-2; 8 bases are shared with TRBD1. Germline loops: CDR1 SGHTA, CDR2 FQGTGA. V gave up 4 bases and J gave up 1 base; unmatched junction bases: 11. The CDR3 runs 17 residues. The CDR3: CASSSSHNRGINYGYTF. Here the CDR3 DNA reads TGTGCCAGCAGCTCATCCCACAACAGGGGGATTAACTATGGCTACACCTTC.

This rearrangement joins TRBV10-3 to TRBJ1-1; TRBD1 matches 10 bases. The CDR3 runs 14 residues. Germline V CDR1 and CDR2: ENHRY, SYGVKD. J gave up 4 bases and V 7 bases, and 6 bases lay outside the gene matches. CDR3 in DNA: TGTGCCATCAATCCCGGGACAGGGGCCACTGAAGCTTTCTTT. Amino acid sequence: CAINPGTGATEAFF.

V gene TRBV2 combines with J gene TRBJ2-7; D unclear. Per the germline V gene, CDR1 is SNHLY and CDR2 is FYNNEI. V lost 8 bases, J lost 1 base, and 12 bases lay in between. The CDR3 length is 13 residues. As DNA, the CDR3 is TGTGCCAGCGTCCCCGGTTCATCCTACGAGCAGTACTTC. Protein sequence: CASVPGSSYEQYF.

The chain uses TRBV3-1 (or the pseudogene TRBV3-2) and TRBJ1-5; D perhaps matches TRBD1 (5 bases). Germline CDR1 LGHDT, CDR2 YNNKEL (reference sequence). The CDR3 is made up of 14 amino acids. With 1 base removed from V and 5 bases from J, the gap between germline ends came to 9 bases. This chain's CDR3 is CASSQGQNHQPQHF. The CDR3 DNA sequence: TGTGCCAGCAGCCAAGGACAGAATCATCAGCCCCAGCATTTT.

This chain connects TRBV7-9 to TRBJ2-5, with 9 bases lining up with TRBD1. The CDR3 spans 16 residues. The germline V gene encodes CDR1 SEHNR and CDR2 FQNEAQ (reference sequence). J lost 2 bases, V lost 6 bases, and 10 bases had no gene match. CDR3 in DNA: TGTGCCAGCAGATGGGGGGACAGGGAGAGTCAAGAGACCCAGTACTTC. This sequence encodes CASRWGDRESQETQYF. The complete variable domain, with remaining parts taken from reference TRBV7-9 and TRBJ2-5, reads DTGVSQNPRHKITKRGQNVTFRCDPISEHNRLYWYRQTLGQGPEFLTYFQNEAQLEKSRLLSDRFSAERPKGSFSTLEIQRTEQGDSAMYLCASRWGDRESQETQYFGPGTRLLVL.

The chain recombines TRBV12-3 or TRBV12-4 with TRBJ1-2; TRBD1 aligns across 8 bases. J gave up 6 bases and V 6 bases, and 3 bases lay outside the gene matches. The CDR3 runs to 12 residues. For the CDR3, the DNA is TGTGCCAGCAGGCAGGGGGCGGATGGCTACACCTTC. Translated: CASRQGADGYTF.

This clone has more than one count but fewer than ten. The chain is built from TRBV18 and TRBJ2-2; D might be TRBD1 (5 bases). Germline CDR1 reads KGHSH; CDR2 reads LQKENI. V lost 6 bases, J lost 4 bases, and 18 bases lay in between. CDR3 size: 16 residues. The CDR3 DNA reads TGTGCCAGCTCGGCGTTACAGGTTTCGGTCACCGGGGAGCTGTTTTTT. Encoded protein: CASSALQVSVTGELFF.

CDR3 sequence: CASDGGGFDEQYF. In DNA, the CDR3 is TGTGCCAGTGACGGCGGGGGTTTCGACGAGCAGTACTTC. V gene TRBV19 combines with J gene TRBJ2-7; the match to TRBD2 covers 7 bases. CDR3 length equals 13 residues. Germline CDR1 reads LNHDA; CDR2 reads SQIVND (reference sequence). J was trimmed by 5 bases and V by 8 bases; bases with no gene match: 9.

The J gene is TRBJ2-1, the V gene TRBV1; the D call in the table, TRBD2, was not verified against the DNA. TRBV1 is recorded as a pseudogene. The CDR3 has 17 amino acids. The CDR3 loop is CTSSLSGGRSSYNEQFF. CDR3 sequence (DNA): TGCACCAGCAGCCTTTCGGGGGGCCGGAGCTCCTACAATGAGCAGTTCTTC.

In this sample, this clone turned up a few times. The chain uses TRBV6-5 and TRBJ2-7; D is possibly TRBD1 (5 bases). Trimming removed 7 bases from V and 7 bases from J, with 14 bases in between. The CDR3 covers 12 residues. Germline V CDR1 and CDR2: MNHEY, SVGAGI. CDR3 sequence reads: CASTGAAEEQYF. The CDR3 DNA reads TGTGCCAGCACTGGGGCCGCCGAAGAGCAGTACTTC.

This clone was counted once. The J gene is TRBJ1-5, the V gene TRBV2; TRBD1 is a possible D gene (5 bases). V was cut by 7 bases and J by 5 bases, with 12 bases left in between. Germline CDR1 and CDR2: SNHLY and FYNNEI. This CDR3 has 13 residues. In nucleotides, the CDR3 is TGTGCCAGCACCCAGGGTACGGATCAGCCCCAGCATTTT. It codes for CASTQGTDQPQHF. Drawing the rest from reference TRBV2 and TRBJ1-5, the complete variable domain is EPEVTQTPSHQVTQMGQEVILRCVPISNHLYFYWYRQILGQKVEFLVSFYNNEISEKSEIFDDQFSVERPDGSNFTLKIRSTKLEDSAMYFCASTQGTDQPQHFGDGTRLSIL.

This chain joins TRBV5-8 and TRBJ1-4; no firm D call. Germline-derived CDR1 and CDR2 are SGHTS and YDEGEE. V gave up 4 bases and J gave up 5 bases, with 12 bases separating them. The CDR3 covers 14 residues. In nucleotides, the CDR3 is TGTGCCAGCAGCCTGGGCAGGAACAATGAAAAACTGTTTTTT. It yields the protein CASSLGRNNEKLFF.

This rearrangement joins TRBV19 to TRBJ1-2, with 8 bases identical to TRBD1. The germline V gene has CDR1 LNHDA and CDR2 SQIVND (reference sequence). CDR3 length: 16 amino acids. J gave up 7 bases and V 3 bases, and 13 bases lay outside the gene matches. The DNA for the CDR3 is TGTGCCAGTAGTATTGGTTCCGGACAGGGTCTCTCTGGCTACACCTTC. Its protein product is CASSIGSGQGLSGYTF. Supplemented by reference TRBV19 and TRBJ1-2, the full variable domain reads DGGITQSPKYLFRKEGQNVTLSCEQNLNHDAMYWYRQDPGQGLRLIYYSQIVNDFQKGDIAEGYSVSREKKESFPLTVTSAQKNPTAFYLCASSIGSGQGLSGYTFGSGTRLTVV.